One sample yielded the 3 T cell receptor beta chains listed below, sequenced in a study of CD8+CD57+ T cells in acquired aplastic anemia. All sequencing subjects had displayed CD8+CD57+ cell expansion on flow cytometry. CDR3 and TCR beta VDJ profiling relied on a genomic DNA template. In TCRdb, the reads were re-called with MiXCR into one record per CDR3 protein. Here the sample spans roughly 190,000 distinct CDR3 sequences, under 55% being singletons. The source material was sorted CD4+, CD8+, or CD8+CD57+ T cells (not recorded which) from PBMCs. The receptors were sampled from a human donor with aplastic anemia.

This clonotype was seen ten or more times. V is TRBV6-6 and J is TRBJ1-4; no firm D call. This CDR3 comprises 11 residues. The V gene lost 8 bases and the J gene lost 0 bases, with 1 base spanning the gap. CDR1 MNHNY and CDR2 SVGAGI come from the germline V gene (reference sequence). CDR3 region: CASSTNEKLFF. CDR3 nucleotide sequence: TGTGCCAGCTCAACTAATGAAAAACTGTTTTTT.

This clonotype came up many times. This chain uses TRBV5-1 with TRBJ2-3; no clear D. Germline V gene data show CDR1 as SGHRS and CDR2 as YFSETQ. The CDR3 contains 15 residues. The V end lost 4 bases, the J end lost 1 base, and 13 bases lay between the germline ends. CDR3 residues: CASSPNPSGTDTQYF. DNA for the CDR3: TGCGCCAGCAGCCCAAATCCCAGTGGCACAGATACGCAGTATTTT.

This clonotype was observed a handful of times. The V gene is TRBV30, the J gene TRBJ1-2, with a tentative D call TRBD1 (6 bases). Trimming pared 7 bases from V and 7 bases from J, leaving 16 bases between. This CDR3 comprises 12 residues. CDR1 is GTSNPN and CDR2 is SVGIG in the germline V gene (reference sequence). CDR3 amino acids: CASLQQGLGYTF. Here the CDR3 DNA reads TGTGCCTCGCTACAGCAGGGGCTTGGCTACACCTTC.